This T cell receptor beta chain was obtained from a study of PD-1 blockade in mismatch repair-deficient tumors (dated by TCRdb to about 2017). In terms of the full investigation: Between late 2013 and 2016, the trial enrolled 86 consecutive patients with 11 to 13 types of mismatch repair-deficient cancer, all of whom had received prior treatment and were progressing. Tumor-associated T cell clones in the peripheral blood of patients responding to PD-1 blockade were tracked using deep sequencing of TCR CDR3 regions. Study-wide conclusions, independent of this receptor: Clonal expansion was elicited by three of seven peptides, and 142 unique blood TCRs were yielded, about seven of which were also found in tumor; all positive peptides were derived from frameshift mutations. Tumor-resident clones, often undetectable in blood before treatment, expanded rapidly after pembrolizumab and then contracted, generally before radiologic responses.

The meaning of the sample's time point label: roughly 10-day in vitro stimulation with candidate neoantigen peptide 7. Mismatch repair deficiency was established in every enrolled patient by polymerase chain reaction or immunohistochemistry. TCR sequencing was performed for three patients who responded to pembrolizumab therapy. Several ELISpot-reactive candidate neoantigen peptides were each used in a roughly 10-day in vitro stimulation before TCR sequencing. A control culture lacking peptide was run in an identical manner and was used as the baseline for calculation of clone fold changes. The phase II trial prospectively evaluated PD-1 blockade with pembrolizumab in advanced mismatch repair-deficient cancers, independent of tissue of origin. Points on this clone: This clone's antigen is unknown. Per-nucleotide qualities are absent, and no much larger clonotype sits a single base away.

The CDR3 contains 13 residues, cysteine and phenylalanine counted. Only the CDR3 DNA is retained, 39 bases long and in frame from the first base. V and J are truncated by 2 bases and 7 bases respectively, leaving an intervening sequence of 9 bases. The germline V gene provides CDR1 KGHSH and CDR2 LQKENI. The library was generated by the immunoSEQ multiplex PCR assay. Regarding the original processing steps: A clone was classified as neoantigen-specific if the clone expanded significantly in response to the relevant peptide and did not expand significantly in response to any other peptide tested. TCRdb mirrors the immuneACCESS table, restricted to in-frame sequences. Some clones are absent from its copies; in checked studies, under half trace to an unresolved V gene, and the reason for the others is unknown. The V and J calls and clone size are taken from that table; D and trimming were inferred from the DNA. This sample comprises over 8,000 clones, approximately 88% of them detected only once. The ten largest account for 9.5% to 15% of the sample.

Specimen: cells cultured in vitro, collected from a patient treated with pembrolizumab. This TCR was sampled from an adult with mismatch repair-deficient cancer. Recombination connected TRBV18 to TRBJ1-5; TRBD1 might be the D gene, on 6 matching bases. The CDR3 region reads CASSPRQDQPQHF. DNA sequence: TGTGCCAGCTCACCAAGACAGGACCAGCCCCAGCATTTT.